These 18 T cell receptor beta chains originate from one sample sequenced in a study of cytomegalovirus exposure and HLA in healthy donors. Researchers ran the PCR with 60 Vbeta and 13 Jbeta primers. TCRdb's copy holds only in-frame clones and misses some; the assay was immunoSEQ multiplex PCR. This table holds about 160,000 clones, roughly 85% found once. Sequences were obtained from PBMCs. The receptors come from a man in his forties or fifties in good health and CMV-seronegative.

The V gene is TRBV11-2, the J gene TRBJ2-1; TRBD2 matches 12 bases. The germline CDR1 and CDR2 sequences are SGHAT and FQNNGV. After removal of 4 bases from V and 7 bases from J, the junction contained 14 bases not matched to a gene. The CDR3 spans 18 residues. The CDR3 nucleotides read TGTGCCAGCAGCTACCCTAGCGGGAGGGCCCTCGGGAGAAATGAGCAGTTCTTC. Protein: CASSYPSGRALGRNEQFF.

The rearrangement joins TRBV10-3 to TRBJ2-3; D possibly corresponds to TRBD1 (5 bases). The CDR3 covers 15 residues. Germline V gene lookup returns CDR1 ENHRY and CDR2 SYGVKD. V was cut by 0 bases and J by 4 bases, with 11 bases left in between. CDR3 DNA sequence: TGTGCCATCAGTGAGTCGAGGCAGGGTCCAGATACGCAGTATTTT. Translated, it gives CAISESRQGPDTQYF.

CDR3 region: CASSRRGLAAYNEQFF. CDR3 sequence (DNA): TGTGCCAGCAGCCGCCGGGGACTAGCGGCCTACAATGAGCAGTTCTTC. The chain combines TRBV7-9 with TRBJ2-1, with 11 bases identical to TRBD2. The length of the CDR3 is 16 residues. J lost 2 bases, V lost 5 bases, and 5 bases had no gene match. Germline loops: CDR1 SEHNR, CDR2 FQNEAQ (reference sequence).

This clone was counted a few times. The V and J genes are TRBV7-2 and TRBJ2-2, with 10 bases identical to TRBD2. This CDR3 contains 18 residues. In germline, CDR1 is SGHTA, CDR2 FQGNSA. Unmatched junction bases numbered 11, after V lost 2 bases and J lost 5 bases. CDR3 bases: TGTGCCAGCAGCTTATTTCCAGCGGGAGGGCCGCGGACCGGGGAGCTGTTTTTT. This codes for CASSLFPAGGPRTGELFF.

The chain carries TRBV5-8 and TRBJ2-7; 7 bases line up with TRBD1. The CDR3 length is 15 residues. Germline values: CDR1 SGHTS, CDR2 YDEGEE. The junction had 7 bases not matched to a gene; V was cut back by 1 base and J by 3 bases. The CDR3 coding sequence is TGTGCCAGCAGCTTGAGGGGGCAGCAGCTCTACGAGCAGTACTTC. It is translated as CASSLRGQQLYEQYF.

The rearrangement links TRBV6-6 to TRBJ1-2, with D perhaps TRBD1 (5 bases). V was pared by 6 bases and J by 4 bases, with 12 bases between. Germline V gives CDR1 MNHNY, CDR2 SVGAGI (reference sequence). CDR3 length equals 13 residues. For the CDR3, the DNA is TGTGCCAGCAGCCGAGACAGCGCCTATGGCTACACCTTC. Translated: CASSRDSAYGYTF.

This clone came up a few times. V gene TRBV10-3 combines with J gene TRBJ2-3; D not certain. The CDR3 is made up of 15 amino acids. The V gene's germline CDR1 is ENHRY and CDR2 SYGVKD. V lost 0 bases, J lost 0 bases, and 7 bases lay in between. The CDR3 DNA sequence: TGTGCCATCAGTGAGTCTGGCTCTAGCACAGATACGCAGTATTTT. Translated: CAISESGSSTDTQYF.

This rearrangement joins TRBV9 to TRBJ2-2; 9 positions match TRBD2. The germline CDR1 and CDR2 sequences are SGDLS and YYNGEE. There are 16 residues in the CDR3. Trimming removed 0 bases from V and 1 base from J; junction bases left unmatched: 1. DNA of the CDR3: TGTGCCAGCAGCGTAGCTAGCGGGGTGAACACCGGGGAGCTGTTTTTT. As protein: CASSVASGVNTGELFF.

The chain carries TRBV28 and TRBJ2-3; maybe TRBD2 (5 bases). The CDR3 extends over 12 amino acids. The germline CDR1 and CDR2 sequences are MDHEN and SYDVKM. Trimming cost V 9 bases and J 0 bases, with 7 bases left between them. CDR3 DNA sequence: TGTGCCAGTAGCGCCAGCACAGATACGCAGTATTTT. Its protein is CASSASTDTQYF.

This sequence joins TRBV7-2 and TRBJ2-5; 9 bases are a match to TRBD1. The J segment lost 4 bases and the V segment lost 5 bases, leaving 8 bases of the junction unmatched. CDR3 size: 15 residues. Germline CDR1 reads SGHTA; CDR2 reads FQGNSA. CDR3 in amino acids: CASSQDRGRVETQYF. In DNA, the CDR3 is TGTGCCAGCAGCCAGGACAGGGGACGAGTAGAGACCCAGTACTTC. The full variable domain, in which reference TRBV7-2 and TRBJ2-5 provide the parts outside the CDR3, is GAGVSQSPSNKVTEKGKDVELRCDPISGHTALYWYRQSLGQGLEFLIYFQGNSAPDKSGLPSDRFSAERTGGSVSTLTIQRTQQEDSAVYLCASSQDRGRVETQYFGPGTRLLVL.

The rearrangement uses TRBV27 and TRBJ2-3; D is unclear. The length of the CDR3 is 15 residues. Germline values: CDR1 MNHEY, CDR2 SMNVEV (reference sequence). V gave up 8 bases and J gave up 5 bases, with 20 bases separating them. The CDR3 sequence is CASGGGGFLGDTQYF. The CDR3 nucleotides are TGTGCCAGCGGTGGTGGCGGCTTCCTTGGAGATACGCAGTATTTT.

The chain couples TRBV7-6 to TRBJ2-7, with D possibly being TRBD1 (6 bases). The CDR3 spans 13 residues. V lost 1 base, J lost 7 bases, and 11 bases lay in between. Germline CDR1 reads SGHVS; CDR2 reads FNYEAQ. The CDR3 loop reads CASSLVGAREQYF. The CDR3 DNA follows: TGTGCCAGCAGCTTAGTGGGGGCGCGGGAGCAGTACTTC.

This chain connects TRBV11-1 to TRBJ2-2; D possibly corresponds to TRBD1 (6 bases). Trimming took off 2 bases at V and 1 base at J, with 8 bases between the two ends. CDR3 length equals 15 residues. The germline CDR1 and CDR2 sequences are SGHAT and FQDESV (reference sequence). The CDR3 reads CASSLHRVNTGELFF. The CDR3 bases are TGTGCCAGCAGCTTACACAGGGTGAACACCGGGGAGCTGTTTTTT.

This chain links TRBV27 with TRBJ2-7; 9 bases are shared with TRBD1. CDR3 length: 15 amino acids. Looked up from germline, CDR1 is MNHEY and CDR2 is SMNVEV (reference sequence). V shed 0 bases and J 2 bases; nucleotides not matched to a gene: 2. This chain's CDR3 is CASSLSTGGTYEQYF. For the CDR3, the DNA is TGTGCCAGCAGTTTATCGACAGGGGGAACCTACGAGCAGTACTTC.

The V gene is TRBV7-2, the J gene TRBJ2-2; TRBD2 agrees at 11 bases. The germline CDR1 and CDR2 sequences are SGHTA and FQGNSA. The CDR3 has 18 residues. The trim removed 2 bases at V and 4 bases at J, leaving 9 bases unmatched. CDR3 sequence reads: CASSLTNSGRARTGELFF. The CDR3, as DNA: TGTGCCAGCAGCTTAACGAATAGCGGGAGGGCTCGCACCGGGGAGCTGTTTTTT. The full variable domain, completed using reference TRBV7-2 and TRBJ2-2, is GAGVSQSPSNKVTEKGKDVELRCDPISGHTALYWYRQSLGQGLEFLIYFQGNSAPDKSGLPSDRFSAERTGGSVSTLTIQRTQQEDSAVYLCASSLTNSGRARTGELFFGEGSRLTVL.

The chain links TRBV6-5 to TRBJ2-3; the match to TRBD2 covers 9 bases. Trimming at V came to 2 bases and at J to 2 bases, leaving 5 bases not matched to a gene. The CDR3 sequence is 16 residues long. Germline V gene sequence: CDR1 MNHEY, CDR2 SVGAGI. The CDR3 sequence is CASSYLASGNTDTQYF. CDR3 DNA: TGTGCCAGCAGTTACCTGGCTAGCGGGAACACAGATACGCAGTATTTT.

The chain combines TRBV4-1 with TRBJ1-2; D gene unclear. The length of the CDR3 is 13 residues. CDR1 is MGHRA, CDR2 YSYEKL, per germline. V lost 1 base and J lost 7, with 10 bases in between. In DNA form, the CDR3 reads TGCGCCAGCAGCCAAGTTCCGACTCGTGGCTACACCTTC. Protein: CASSQVPTRGYTF.

This clone was found a few times. J is TRBJ2-7 and V is TRBV18; 10 bases are a match to TRBD1. CDR1 KGHSH and CDR2 LQKENI come from the germline V gene. The CDR3 has 12 amino acids. Trimming removed 7 bases from V and 6 bases from J; junction bases left unmatched: 3. For the CDR3, the DNA is TGTGCCAGCTTGAGGACAGGGGGCGAGCAGTACTTC. Amino acid sequence: CASLRTGGEQYF.